The 23 T cell receptor beta chains given below trace back to one sample, sequenced in a study of T-cell memory formation after mild COVID-19. MiXCR, applied by TCRdb to the 5' RACE reads, yields one record per CDR3 protein. The sample includes fewer than 70,000 distinct CDR3 sequences, 8% to 9.5% of them seen just once. Sequencing was carried out using PBMCs or a T cell subset sorted from them (not recorded which). The receptors originated from a man between 18 and 29 years old who had mild COVID-19 (a few samples of this study predate the infection). Cell type and time point are not known.

The rearrangement joins TRBV5-5 to TRBJ2-5, with no clear D. The germline V gene encodes CDR1 SGHKS and CDR2 YYEKEE (reference sequence). This CDR3 is 14 amino acids long. V was pared by 3 bases and J by 5 bases, with 14 bases between. The CDR3 protein is CASSSRYGIETQYF. The CDR3, as DNA: TGTGCCAGCAGCTCCCGGTATGGAATTGAGACCCAGTACTTC.

This clonotype was seen at least ten times. The rearrangement links TRBV7-2 to TRBJ2-3; a possible D gene is TRBD2 (5 bases). The ends were cut back, 0 bases at V and 6 bases at J, with 7 bases in the middle. The CDR3 is 13 amino acids. Looked up from germline, CDR1 is SGHTA and CDR2 is FQGNSA. DNA for the CDR3: TGTGCCAGCAGCTTAGCTTCGGGGGATACGCAGTATTTT. This codes for CASSLASGDTQYF.

This clonotype has a count of ten or more. J is TRBJ2-1 and V is TRBV14; D is ambiguous. Germline CDR1 and CDR2: SGHDN and FVKESK. V shed 1 base and J shed 6 bases, with 4 bases lying between them. The CDR3 loop spans 12 amino acids. The CDR3 loop reads CASSQGGNEQFF. The CDR3 coding sequence is TGTGCCAGCAGCCAAGGCGGCAATGAGCAGTTCTTC.

This clonotype has a handful of counts. This chain joins TRBV4-3 and TRBJ1-2; D unresolved. With 6 bases removed from V and 1 base from J, the gap between germline ends came to 9 bases. CDR1 is LGHNA, CDR2 YSLEER, per germline. The CDR3 is 13 amino acids. CDR3 loop: CASSSLLNYGYTF. The CDR3 bases are TGCGCCAGCAGTAGTCTTCTTAACTATGGCTACACCTTC.

The chain uses TRBV5-1 and TRBJ2-5; maybe TRBD2 (6 bases). Germline V gene lookup returns CDR1 SGHRS and CDR2 YFSETQ. The CDR3 extends over 15 amino acids. With 1 base removed from V and 3 bases from J, the gap between germline ends came to 13 bases. As DNA, the CDR3 is TGCGCCAGCAGCTTGCAGCCTTCGGGGGAAGAGACCCAGTACTTC. It encodes CASSLQPSGEETQYF.

This clonotype was observed a few times. CDR3 region: CASSSVAGTYEQYF. CDR3 nucleotide sequence: TGTGCCAGCAGCTCAGTAGCGGGTACCTACGAGCAGTACTTC. The chain employs TRBV27 and TRBJ2-7; TRBD2 matches 7 bases. The CDR3 loop spans 14 amino acids. CDR1 and CDR2 (germline): MNHEY, SMNVEV (reference sequence). The ends lost 6 bases at V and 2 bases at J; junction bases unmatched: 7.

A remark on this clonotype: The junction departs from the called germline gene at one end, perhaps through a read error. The chain joins TRBV6-5 to TRBJ2-5; 8 bases map to TRBD2. Germline loops: CDR1 MNHEY, CDR2 SVGAGI. There are 14 residues in the CDR3. DNA for the CDR3: TGTGACAGCCACCGCGGGGGGATTCAAGAGACCCAGTACTTC. It translates to CDSHRGGIQETQYF.

There are many counts of this clonotype. The rearrangement joins TRBV6-1 to TRBJ2-3; TRBD2 matches at 10 bases. Germline CDR1 MNHNS, CDR2 SASEGT. There are 15 residues in the CDR3. V was pared by 7 bases and J by 3 bases, with 7 bases of the junction left unmatched. The CDR3 loop reads CASIWSGGATDTQYF. CDR3 coding DNA: TGTGCCAGCATTTGGAGCGGGGGGGCTACAGATACGCAGTATTTT.

This clonotype has at least ten counts. The genes are TRBV29-1 and TRBJ2-1; no firm D call. Trimming took off 6 bases at V and 1 base at J, with 7 bases between the two ends. Per the germline V gene, CDR1 is SQVTM and CDR2 is ANQGSEA. The CDR3 totals 12 residues. The CDR3, as DNA: TGCAGCGTGGCCTGGTCCTACAATGAGCAGTTCTTC. It codes for CSVAWSYNEQFF.

This clonotype was detected ten times or more. This chain uses TRBV7-2 with TRBJ2-2, with a weak D call TRBD1 (5 bases). CDR1 and CDR2 (germline): SGHTA, FQGNSA. V lost 8 bases and J 6 bases, leaving 16 bases between the germline ends. The CDR3 totals 14 residues. CDR3 coding DNA: TGTGCCAGCGGCGTGGGGTGGGGCGCCGGGGAGCTGTTTTTT. As protein: CASGVGWGAGELFF.

This clonotype was counted many times. The chain has TRBV20-1 and TRBJ2-5, with TRBD2 identical over 10 bases. The V gene's germline CDR1 is DFQATT and CDR2 SNEGSKA (reference sequence). This CDR3 spans 15 amino acids. CDR3 region: CGTATSGGAWETQYF. DNA for the CDR3: TGCGGCACGGCGACCAGCGGGGGGGCCTGGGAGACCCAGTACTTC.

The gene calls are TRBV6-2 or TRBV6-3 and TRBJ2-2; weak D call: TRBD2 (5 bases). V lost 3 bases and J lost 4, with 12 bases in between. CDR1 and CDR2 (germline): MNHEY, SVGEGT. This CDR3 comprises 15 residues. CDR3 amino acids: CASSYRRQLTGELFF. Written as DNA, the CDR3 is TGTGCCAGCAGTTATCGGAGGCAGCTCACCGGGGAGCTGTTTTTT.

The chain joins TRBV27 to TRBJ2-4; no firm D call. The V gene's germline CDR1 is MNHEY and CDR2 SMNVEV (reference sequence). The CDR3 has 14 residues. The germline V and J ends were trimmed by 6 bases and 6 bases, with 15 bases remaining between them. CDR3 nucleotide sequence: TGTGCCAGCAGCTACGGACCGACGCCAAACATTCAGTACTTC. It yields the protein CASSYGPTPNIQYF.

In its sample, this clonotype was seen a few times. This sequence joins TRBV20-1 and TRBJ1-2; D is ambiguous. The CDR3 loop spans 12 amino acids. V lost 3 bases and J 4 bases, leaving 9 bases between the germline ends. Per germline, CDR1 DFQATT and CDR2 SNEGSKA (reference sequence). CDR3 DNA: TGCAGTGCTAGCTCGGATGTCTATGGCTACACCTTC. Amino acid sequence: CSASSDVYGYTF.

This clonotype has a handful of counts. The rearrangement joins TRBV20-1 to TRBJ2-7; no reliable D call. This CDR3 has 11 amino acids. CDR1 and CDR2 from the germline V gene are DFQATT and SNEGSKA (reference sequence). The germline V and J ends were trimmed by 0 bases and 5 bases, with 5 bases remaining between them. The CDR3, as DNA: TGCAGTGCTAGAGAACTGAACGAGCAGTACTTC. It specifies CSARELNEQYF.

The chain employs TRBV20-1 and TRBJ2-5, with D possibly TRBD1 on 5 matching bases. V was cut by 5 bases and J by 4 bases, with 14 bases left in between. The CDR3 contains 13 residues. CDR1 DFQATT and CDR2 SNEGSKA come from the germline V gene (reference sequence). CDR3 DNA: TGCAGTGCTCCGATTCAGGGCGGAGAGACCCAGTACTTC. It translates to CSAPIQGGETQYF.

This clonotype was counted only a few times. The chain uses TRBV28 and TRBJ2-2; weak D call: TRBD1 (6 bases). The CDR3 loop spans 13 amino acids. Germline assignment: CDR1 MDHEN and CDR2 SYDVKM. V was trimmed by 3 bases and J by 9 bases, leaving 11 bases between them. As DNA, the CDR3 is TGTGCCAGCAGTTTGTACAGGGTTCGGGAGCTGTTTTTT. Its protein is CASSLYRVRELFF.

This chain connects TRBV20-1 to TRBJ2-7, with TRBD1 as a possible D gene (6 bases). This CDR3 region has 12 residues. CDR1 is DFQATT, CDR2 SNEGSKA, per germline (reference sequence). Between the trimmed V and J ends, which lost 0 bases and 5 bases, there was a span of 8 bases. In DNA form, the CDR3 reads TGCAGTGCTAGAGACAGGGGCGACGAGCAGTACTTC. It is translated as CSARDRGDEQYF.

This chain connects TRBV19 to TRBJ1-2; 7 nucleotides line up with TRBD1. The CDR3 length is 15 residues. Germline V CDR1 and CDR2: LNHDA, SQIVND (reference sequence). Trimming removed 1 base from V and 4 bases from J; junction bases left unmatched: 6. CDR3 amino acids: CASSIAGTEAYGYTF. Written as DNA, the CDR3 is TGTGCCAGTAGTATAGCTGGGACAGAAGCCTATGGCTACACCTTC.

The rearrangement links TRBV7-9 to TRBJ2-7; D is uncertain. V lost 3 bases and J 7 bases, leaving 10 bases between the germline ends. The germline CDR1 and CDR2 sequences are SEHNR and FQNEAQ (reference sequence). The CDR3 is made up of 12 amino acids. This chain's CDR3 is CASSFSAGEQYV. The DNA of the CDR3 is TGTGCCAGCAGCTTCTCCGCTGGGGAGCAGTACGTC.

In this sample, this clonotype turned up many times. The gene calls are TRBV6-5 and TRBJ2-1; possibly TRBD1 or TRBD2 for D (6 bases each). Germline loops: CDR1 MNHEY, CDR2 SVGAGI. V was pared by 3 bases and J by 11 bases, with 20 bases between. The CDR3 is 15 amino acids. CDR3 residues: CASSYGLSGGPQQFF. DNA for the CDR3: TGTGCCAGCAGTTATGGTCTTTCTGGGGGGCCTCAGCAGTTCTTC.

In its sample, this clonotype was seen a few times. This sequence joins TRBV7-9 and TRBJ1-2; a weak D match, TRBD1 (6 bases). V shed 2 bases and J shed 2 bases, with 12 bases lying between them. The CDR3 is made up of 15 amino acids. CDR1 and CDR2 from the germline V gene are SEHNR and FQNEAQ (reference sequence). CDR3 bases: TGTGCCAGCAGCTTAACGACAGGCGAAAACTATGGCTACACCTTC. As protein: CASSLTTGENYGYTF. Filled out from reference TRBV7-9 and TRBJ1-2, the complete variable domain reads DTGVSQNPRHKITKRGQNVTFRCDPISEHNRLYWYRQTLGQGPEFLTYFQNEAQLEKSRLLSDRFSAERPKGSFSTLEIQRTEQGDSAMYLCASSLTTGENYGYTFGSGTRLTVV.

This clonotype turned up a few times. This chain joins TRBV6-2 or TRBV6-3 and TRBJ2-7; D is undetermined. The CDR3 loop spans 14 amino acids. The germline gives CDR1 MNHEY, CDR2 SVGEGT. The germline V and J ends were trimmed by 2 bases and 2 bases, with 10 bases remaining between them. The CDR3 sequence is CASSYKGGAYEQYV. CDR3 bases: TGTGCCAGCAGTTACAAGGGTGGAGCCTACGAGCAGTACGTC.